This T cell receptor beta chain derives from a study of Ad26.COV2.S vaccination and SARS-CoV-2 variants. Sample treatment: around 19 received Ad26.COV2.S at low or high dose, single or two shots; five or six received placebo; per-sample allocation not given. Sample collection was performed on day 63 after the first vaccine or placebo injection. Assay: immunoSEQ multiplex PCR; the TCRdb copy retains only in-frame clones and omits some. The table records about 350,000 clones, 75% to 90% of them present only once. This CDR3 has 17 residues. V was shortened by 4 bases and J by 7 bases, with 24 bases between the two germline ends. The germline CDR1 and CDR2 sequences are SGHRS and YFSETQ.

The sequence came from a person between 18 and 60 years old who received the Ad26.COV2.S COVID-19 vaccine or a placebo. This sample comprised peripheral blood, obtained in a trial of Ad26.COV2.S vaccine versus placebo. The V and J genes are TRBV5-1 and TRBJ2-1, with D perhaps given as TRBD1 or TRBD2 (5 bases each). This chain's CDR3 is CASSPRAGTSTLNEQFF. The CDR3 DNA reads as TGCGCCAGCAGCCCGCGGGCCGGGACCTCGACCCTGAATGAGCAGTTCTTC.